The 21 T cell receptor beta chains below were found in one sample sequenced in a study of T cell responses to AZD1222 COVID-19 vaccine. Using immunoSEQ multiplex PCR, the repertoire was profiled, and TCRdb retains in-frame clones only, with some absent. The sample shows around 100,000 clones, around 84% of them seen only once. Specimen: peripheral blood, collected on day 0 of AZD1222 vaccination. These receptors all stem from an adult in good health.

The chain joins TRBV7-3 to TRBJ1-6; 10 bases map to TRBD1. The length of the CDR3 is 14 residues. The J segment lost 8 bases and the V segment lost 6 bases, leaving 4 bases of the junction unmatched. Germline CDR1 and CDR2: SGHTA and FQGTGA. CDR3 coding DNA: TGTGCCAGCAGTCGACAGGGGGCGGATTCACCCCTCCACTTT. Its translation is CASSRQGADSPLHF.

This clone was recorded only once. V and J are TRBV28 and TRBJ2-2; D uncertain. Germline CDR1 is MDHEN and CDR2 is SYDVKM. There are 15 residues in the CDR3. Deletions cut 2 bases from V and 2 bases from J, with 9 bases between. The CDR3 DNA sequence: TGTGCCAGCAGTTTAATTGGTTTTAACACCGGGGAGCTGTTTTTT. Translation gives CASSLIGFNTGELFF.

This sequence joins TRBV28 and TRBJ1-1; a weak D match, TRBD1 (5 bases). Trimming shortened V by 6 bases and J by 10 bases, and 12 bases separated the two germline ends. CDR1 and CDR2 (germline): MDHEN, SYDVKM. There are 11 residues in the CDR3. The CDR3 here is CASRGVESAFF. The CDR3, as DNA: TGTGCCAGCAGGGGGGTTGAATCAGCTTTCTTT.

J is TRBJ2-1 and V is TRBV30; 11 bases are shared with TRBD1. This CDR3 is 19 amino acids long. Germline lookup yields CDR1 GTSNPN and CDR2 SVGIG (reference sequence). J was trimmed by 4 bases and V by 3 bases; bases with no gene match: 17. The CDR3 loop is CAWRDTLGTGGKIYNEQFF. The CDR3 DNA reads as TGTGCCTGGAGAGATACCCTCGGGACAGGGGGAAAGATTTACAATGAGCAGTTCTTC.

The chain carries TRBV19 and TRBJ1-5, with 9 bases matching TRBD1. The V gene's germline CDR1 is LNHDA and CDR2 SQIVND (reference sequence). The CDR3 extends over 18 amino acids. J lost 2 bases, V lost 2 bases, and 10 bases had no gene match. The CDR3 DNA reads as TGTGCCAGTAGTATACGCCGGGACAGGGCCGCGGGCAATCAGCCCCAGCATTTT. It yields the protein CASSIRRDRAAGNQPQHF.

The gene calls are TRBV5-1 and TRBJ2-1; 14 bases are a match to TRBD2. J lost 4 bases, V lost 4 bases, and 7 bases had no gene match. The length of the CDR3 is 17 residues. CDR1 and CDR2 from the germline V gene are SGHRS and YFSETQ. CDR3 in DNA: TGCGCCAGCAGCGGAAGACTAGCGGGAGGGAGTTACAATGAGCAGTTCTTC. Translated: CASSGRLAGGSYNEQFF.

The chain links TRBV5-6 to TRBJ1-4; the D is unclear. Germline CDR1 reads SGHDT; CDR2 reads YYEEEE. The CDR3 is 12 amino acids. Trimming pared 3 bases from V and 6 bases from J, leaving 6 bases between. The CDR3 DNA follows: TGTGCCAGCAGCTCTACGGATGAAAAACTGTTTTTT. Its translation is CASSSTDEKLFF.

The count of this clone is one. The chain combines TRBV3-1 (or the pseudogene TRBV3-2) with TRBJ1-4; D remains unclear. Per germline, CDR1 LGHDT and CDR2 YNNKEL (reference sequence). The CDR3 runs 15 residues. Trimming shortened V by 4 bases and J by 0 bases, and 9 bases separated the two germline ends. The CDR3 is CASSPLTATNEKLFF. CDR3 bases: TGTGCCAGCAGCCCCTTGACGGCAACTAATGAAAAACTGTTTTTT.

The CDR3 DNA sequence: TGTGCCAGCAGCTTAGAGCCAGCTGGAAACACCATATATTTT. This gives the protein CASSLEPAGNTIYF. The gene calls are TRBV7-9 and TRBJ1-3; no reliable D call. There are 14 residues in the CDR3. Germline CDR1 and CDR2: SEHNR and FQNEAQ (reference sequence). Trimming pared 1 base from V and 2 bases from J, leaving 6 bases between.

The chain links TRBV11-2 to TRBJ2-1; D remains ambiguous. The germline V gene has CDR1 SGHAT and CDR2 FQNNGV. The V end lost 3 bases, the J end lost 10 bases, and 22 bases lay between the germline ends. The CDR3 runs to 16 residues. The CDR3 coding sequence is TGTGCCAGCAGCTTGGGAAGCCCCGACGGCGCCGAGGAGCAGTTCTTC. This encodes CASSLGSPDGAEEQFF.

The CDR3 loop reads CASSGLAQSYNEQFF. Written as DNA, the CDR3 is TGTGCCAGTAGCGGACTAGCGCAATCCTACAATGAGCAGTTCTTC. The chain employs TRBV19 and TRBJ2-1; TRBD2 matches 9 bases. The V gene's germline CDR1 is LNHDA and CDR2 SQIVND (reference sequence). V was pared by 6 bases and J by 1 base, with 4 bases of the junction left unmatched. The CDR3 consists of 15 residues.

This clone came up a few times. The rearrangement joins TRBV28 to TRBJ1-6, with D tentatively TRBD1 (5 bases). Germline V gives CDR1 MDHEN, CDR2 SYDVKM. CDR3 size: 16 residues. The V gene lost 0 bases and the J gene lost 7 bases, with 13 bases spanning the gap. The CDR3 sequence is CASSLWGELVNSPLHF. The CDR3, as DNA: TGTGCCAGCAGTTTATGGGGGGAATTGGTGAATTCACCCCTCCACTTT.

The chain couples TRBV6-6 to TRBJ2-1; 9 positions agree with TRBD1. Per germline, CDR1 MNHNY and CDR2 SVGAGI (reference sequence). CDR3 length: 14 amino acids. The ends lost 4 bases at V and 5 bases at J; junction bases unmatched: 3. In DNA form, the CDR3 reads TGTGCCAGCAGTTGGGGACAGGGAGACAATGAGCAGTTCTTC. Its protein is CASSWGQGDNEQFF.

This chain's CDR3 is CASSLERKETQYF. The CDR3 bases are TGCGCCAGCAGCTTGGAAAGGAAGGAGACCCAGTACTTC. The chain joins TRBV5-1 to TRBJ2-5, with D unclear. With 0 bases removed from V and 5 bases from J, the gap between germline ends came to 8 bases. The germline CDR1 and CDR2 sequences are SGHRS and YFSETQ. CDR3 size: 13 residues.

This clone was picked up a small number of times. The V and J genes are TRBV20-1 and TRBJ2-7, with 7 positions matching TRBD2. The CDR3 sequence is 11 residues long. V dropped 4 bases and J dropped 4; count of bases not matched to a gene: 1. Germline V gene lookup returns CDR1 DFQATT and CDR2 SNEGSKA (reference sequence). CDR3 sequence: CSATSGYEQYF. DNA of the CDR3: TGCAGTGCTACTAGCGGATACGAGCAGTACTTC.

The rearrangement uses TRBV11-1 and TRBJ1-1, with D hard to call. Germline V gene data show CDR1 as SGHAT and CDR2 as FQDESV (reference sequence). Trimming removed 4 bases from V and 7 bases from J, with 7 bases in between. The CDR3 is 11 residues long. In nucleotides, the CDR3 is TGTGCCAGCAGCTCGAATCGTGAAGCTTTCTTT. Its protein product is CASSSNREAFF.

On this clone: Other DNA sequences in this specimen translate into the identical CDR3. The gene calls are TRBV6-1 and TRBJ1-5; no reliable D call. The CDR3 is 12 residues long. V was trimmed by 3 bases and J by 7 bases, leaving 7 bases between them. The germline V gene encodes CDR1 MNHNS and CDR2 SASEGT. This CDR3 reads CASSDGVQPQHF. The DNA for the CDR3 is TGTGCCAGCAGTGATGGGGTGCAGCCCCAGCATTTT.

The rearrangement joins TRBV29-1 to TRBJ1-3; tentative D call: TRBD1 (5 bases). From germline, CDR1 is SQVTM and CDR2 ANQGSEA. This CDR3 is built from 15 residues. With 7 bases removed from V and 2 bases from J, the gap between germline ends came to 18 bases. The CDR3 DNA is TGCAGCGCCCATCGCCCTGGGGGGGCTGGAAACACCATATATTTT. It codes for CSAHRPGGAGNTIYF.

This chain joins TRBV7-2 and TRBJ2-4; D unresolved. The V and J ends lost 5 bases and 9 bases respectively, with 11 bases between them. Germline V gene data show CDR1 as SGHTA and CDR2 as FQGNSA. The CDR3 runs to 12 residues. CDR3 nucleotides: TGTGCCAGCAGCACCCCCCCCGGCATTCAGTACTTC. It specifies CASSTPPGIQYF.

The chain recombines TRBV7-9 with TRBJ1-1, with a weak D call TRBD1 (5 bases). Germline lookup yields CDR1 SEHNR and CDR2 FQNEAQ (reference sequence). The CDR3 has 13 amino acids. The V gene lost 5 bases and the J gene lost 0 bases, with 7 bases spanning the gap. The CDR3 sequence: CASSLQVNTEAFF. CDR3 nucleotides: TGTGCCAGCAGCCTACAGGTGAACACTGAAGCTTTCTTT.

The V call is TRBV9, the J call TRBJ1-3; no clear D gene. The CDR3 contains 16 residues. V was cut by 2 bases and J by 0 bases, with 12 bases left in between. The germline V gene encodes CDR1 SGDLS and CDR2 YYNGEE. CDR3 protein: CASSVGDGFSGNTIYF. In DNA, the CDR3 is TGTGCCAGCAGCGTGGGCGACGGGTTCTCTGGAAACACCATATATTTT.